The clone carrying this T cell receptor (beta chain) is medium-sized within its sample. This sample was taken from a study of sequential checkpoint blockade in melanoma. Clones were sequenced by immunoSEQ multiplex PCR, and TCRdb holds only the in-frame ones, with some missing. The repertoire holds 7,000 to 8,500 clones, with less than 65% as singletons. Noted treatment: randomized to nivolumab then ipilimumab (arm A) or the reverse (arm B). V shed 6 bases and J 3 bases; nucleotides not matched to a gene: 5. Germline CDR1 reads LNHDA; CDR2 reads SQIVND (reference sequence). The CDR3 sequence is 15 residues long.

This TCR was recovered from a human donor with melanoma. The source was CD8+ T cells sorted from blood (inferred from file names), collected from a patient given nivolumab and ipilimumab in sequence. The chain is built from TRBV19 and TRBJ2-1; the match to TRBD2 covers 10 bases. CDR3 coding DNA: TGTGCCAGTAGCCTGTCTAGCGGGAGCTACAATGAGCAGTTCTTC. Amino acid sequence: CASSLSSGSYNEQFF.